A selection of T cell receptor beta chains follows, all from one sample in a study of beta chain features in type 1 diabetes. Profiling relied on immunoSEQ multiplex PCR, and the TCRdb table lists in-frame clones only, not all of them. The sample has approximately 37,000 clones; more than 40% are singletons. The sample comprised central memory CD4+ T cells from blood. The receptor source for this set is a young woman in good health. Each CDR3 is given with its conserved first and last residue. Each record gives: CDR3 protein, CDR3 DNA, clone size, V gene, D gene, J gene. A D gene is named only where the DNA matches it firmly. Clone size, where shown, is once, few, many, or a class for clones that have expanded.

CDR3aa: CASSIGDRTGELFF; CDR3nt: TGTGCCAGTAGTATAGGGGACAGGACCGGGGAGCTGTTTTTT; abundance: .; v_gene: TRBV19; d_gene: TRBD1; j_gene: TRBJ2-2
CDR3aa: CASSYRPRYEQYF; CDR3nt: TGTGCCAGCAGTTACCGACCTAGGTACGAGCAGTACTTC; abundance: once; v_gene: TRBV6-5; d_gene: .; j_gene: TRBJ2-7
CDR3aa: CASSLAGRATEAFF; CDR3nt: TGTGCCAGCAGCTTGGCAGGGAGGGCCACTGAAGCTTTCTTT; abundance: few; v_gene: TRBV5-6; d_gene: .; j_gene: TRBJ1-1
CDR3aa: CATSRGHRGWDTGELFF; CDR3nt: TGTGCCACCAGCAGGGGCCACCGGGGTTGGGACACCGGGGAGCTGTTTTTT; abundance: few; v_gene: TRBV15; d_gene: .; j_gene: TRBJ2-2
CDR3aa: CASSDSRGRGETQYF; CDR3nt: TGCGCCAGCAGTGATTCCCGAGGGAGGGGGGAGACCCAGTACTTC; abundance: .; v_gene: TRBV10-1; d_gene: .; j_gene: TRBJ2-5
CDR3aa: CASGLQGEALF; CDR3nt: TGTGCCAGCGGATTACAGGGTGAAGCTCTCTTT; abundance: .; v_gene: TRBV2; d_gene: .; j_gene: TRBJ1-1
CDR3aa: CASSIGRLQETQYF; CDR3nt: TGTGCCAGTAGTATAGGTCGTCTACAAGAGACCCAGTACTTC; abundance: .; v_gene: TRBV19; d_gene: .; j_gene: TRBJ2-5
CDR3aa: CASSLSHEQYF; CDR3nt: TGTGCCAGCAGCTTAAGCCACGAGCAGTACTTC; abundance: few; v_gene: TRBV7-9; d_gene: .; j_gene: TRBJ2-7
CDR3aa: CASSEETGTYSYEQYF; CDR3nt: TGTGCCAGCAGTGAAGAGACCGGGACATACTCCTACGAGCAGTACTTC; abundance: few; v_gene: TRBV6-1; d_gene: .; j_gene: TRBJ2-7
CDR3aa: CASSPGRGGADYGYTF; CDR3nt: TGTGCCAGCTCACCCGGCCGCGGGGGCGCTGACTATGGCTACACCTTC; abundance: .; v_gene: TRBV18; d_gene: .; j_gene: TRBJ1-2
CDR3aa: CASSFAAGDGYTF; CDR3nt: TGTGCCAGCAGCTTCGCAGCGGGGGATGGCTACACCTTC; abundance: .; v_gene: TRBV7-3; d_gene: .; j_gene: TRBJ1-2
CDR3aa: CASSLLSGLAYNEQFF; CDR3nt: TGCGCCAGCAGCTTACTCAGCGGGCTAGCCTACAATGAGCAGTTCTTC; abundance: few; v_gene: TRBV5-1; d_gene: .; j_gene: TRBJ2-1
CDR3aa: CASSLTGGGNQPQHF; CDR3nt: TGTGCCAGCAGCTTAACGGGGGGCGGCAATCAGCCCCAGCATTTT; abundance: .; v_gene: TRBV7-2; d_gene: .; j_gene: TRBJ1-5
CDR3aa: CASSIAGSSYNEQFF; CDR3nt: TGTGCCAGTAGTATAGCGGGAAGCTCCTACAATGAGCAGTTCTTC; abundance: .; v_gene: TRBV19; d_gene: .; j_gene: TRBJ2-1
CDR3aa: CASGRTGTGGVLNQPQHF; CDR3nt: TGTGCTAGTGGTCGTACCGGGACAGGGGGTGTGCTAAATCAGCCCCAGCATTTT; abundance: .; v_gene: TRBV12-5; d_gene: TRBD1; j_gene: TRBJ1-5
CDR3aa: CASRKQGVEAFF; CDR3nt: TGTGCCAGCAGAAAACAGGGGGTAGAAGCTTTCTTT; abundance: .; v_gene: TRBV6-5; d_gene: TRBD1; j_gene: TRBJ1-1
CDR3aa: CASSQSRGATEAFF; CDR3nt: TGTGCCAGCAGCCAATCCAGGGGCGCGACTGAAGCTTTCTTT; abundance: .; v_gene: TRBV4-2; d_gene: .; j_gene: TRBJ1-1
CDR3aa: CASSLHLSTGELFF; CDR3nt: TGTGCCAGCAGCTTACATTTGAGCACCGGGGAGCTGTTTTTT; abundance: few; v_gene: TRBV7-9; d_gene: .; j_gene: TRBJ2-2
CDR3aa: CASSENPGQIYEQYF; CDR3nt: TGTGCCAGCAGTGAAAACCCGGGACAGATCTACGAGCAGTACTTC; abundance: few; v_gene: TRBV6-1; d_gene: TRBD1; j_gene: TRBJ2-7
CDR3aa: CASSLLPAGDNEQFF; CDR3nt: TGCGCCAGCAGCTTGCTCCCAGCGGGGGACAATGAGCAGTTCTTC; abundance: few; v_gene: TRBV5-1; d_gene: TRBD2; j_gene: TRBJ2-1
CDR3aa: CASSQERTGAYEQYF; CDR3nt: TGCGCCAGCAGCCAAGAGAGAACGGGGGCCTACGAGCAGTACTTC; abundance: .; v_gene: TRBV4-1; d_gene: .; j_gene: TRBJ2-7
CDR3aa: CASSSRQGIYGYTF; CDR3nt: TGTGCCAGCAGTTCGAGACAGGGTATCTATGGCTACACCTTC; abundance: .; v_gene: TRBV9; d_gene: TRBD1; j_gene: TRBJ1-2
CDR3aa: CASSLNSGNTQYF; CDR3nt: TGTGCCAGCAGCTTAAACAGCGGGAATACGCAGTATTTT; abundance: .; v_gene: TRBV11-3; d_gene: TRBD2; j_gene: TRBJ2-3
CDR3aa: CASSGQGAVVFRHF; CDR3nt: TGTGCCAGCAGCGGACAGGGGGCCGTCGTATTCCGGCATTTT; abundance: few; v_gene: TRBV6-1; d_gene: TRBD1; j_gene: TRBJ1-5
CDR3aa: CASSFLNQPQHF; CDR3nt: TGTGCCAGCAGTTTTCTGAATCAGCCCCAGCATTTT; abundance: few; v_gene: TRBV27; d_gene: .; j_gene: TRBJ1-5
CDR3aa: CASSPQIDRVPDTQYF; CDR3nt: TGTGCCAGCAGCCCACAGATTGACAGGGTTCCAGATACGCAGTATTTT; abundance: once; v_gene: TRBV7-8; d_gene: TRBD1; j_gene: TRBJ2-3
CDR3aa: CAWRRRDLMNTEAFF; CDR3nt: TGTGCCTGGAGGCGTAGGGACTTGATGAACACTGAAGCTTTCTTT; abundance: few; v_gene: TRBV30; d_gene: .; j_gene: TRBJ1-1
CDR3aa: CASSQGGTGEYEQYF; CDR3nt: TGCGCCAGCAGCCAGGGCGGGACAGGGGAATACGAGCAGTACTTC; abundance: .; v_gene: TRBV4-1; d_gene: TRBD1; j_gene: TRBJ2-7
CDR3aa: CASSEYRDYGYTF; CDR3nt: TGCGCCAGCAGTGAGTACAGGGACTATGGCTACACCTTC; abundance: .; v_gene: TRBV10-2; d_gene: .; j_gene: TRBJ1-2
CDR3aa: CASSRQGAQDIQYF; CDR3nt: TGTGCCAGCAGCCGACAGGGGGCGCAAGACATTCAGTACTTC; abundance: .; v_gene: TRBV7-9; d_gene: TRBD1; j_gene: TRBJ2-4
CDR3aa: CASSDEIQGSRNYGYTF; CDR3nt: TGTGCCAGCAGCGACGAAATACAGGGAAGCCGCAACTATGGCTACACCTTC; abundance: .; v_gene: TRBV9; d_gene: .; j_gene: TRBJ1-2
CDR3aa: CASSFAAPNYGYTF; CDR3nt: TGTGCCAGCAGCTTCGCGGCTCCTAACTATGGCTACACCTTC; abundance: .; v_gene: TRBV5-5; d_gene: .; j_gene: TRBJ1-2
CDR3aa: CATSKTGQQNQPQHF; CDR3nt: TGTGCCACCAGCAAAACAGGCCAGCAGAATCAGCCCCAGCATTTT; abundance: .; v_gene: TRBV15; d_gene: .; j_gene: TRBJ1-5
CDR3aa: CASRIQGDTGELFF; CDR3nt: TGCGCCAGCAGGATACAGGGAGACACCGGGGAGCTGTTTTTT; abundance: .; v_gene: TRBV5-1; d_gene: .; j_gene: TRBJ2-2
CDR3aa: CASSMSGQGAGGELFF; CDR3nt: TGTGCCAGTAGTATGTCGGGACAGGGGGCTGGCGGGGAGCTGTTTTTT; abundance: .; v_gene: TRBV19; d_gene: TRBD1; j_gene: TRBJ2-2
CDR3aa: CASSALPTSVGEQFF; CDR3nt: TGTGCCAGCAGTGCATTGCCTACTAGCGTTGGTGAGCAGTTCTTC; abundance: .; v_gene: TRBV6-5; d_gene: TRBD2; j_gene: TRBJ2-1
CDR3aa: CASSSTGEAYEQYF; CDR3nt: TGCGCCAGCAGTTCGACAGGGGAGGCCTACGAGCAGTACTTC; abundance: .; v_gene: TRBV5-1; d_gene: TRBD1; j_gene: TRBJ2-7
CDR3aa: CASSEYGAAGGGSNEQFF; CDR3nt: TGTGCCAGCAGTGAATATGGGGCAGCGGGAGGGGGGAGCAATGAGCAGTTCTTC; abundance: .; v_gene: TRBV6-1; d_gene: TRBD2; j_gene: TRBJ2-1
CDR3aa: CASSPRQGVHNEQFF; CDR3nt: TGTGCCAGCAGTCCGAGACAGGGGGTCCACAATGAGCAGTTCTTC; abundance: .; v_gene: TRBV25-1; d_gene: TRBD1; j_gene: TRBJ2-1
CDR3aa: CASSLQGWSTEAFF; CDR3nt: TGTGCCAGCAGCTTACAGGGTTGGTCCACTGAAGCTTTCTTT; abundance: .; v_gene: TRBV7-2; d_gene: .; j_gene: TRBJ1-1
CDR3aa: CASSEWGRGNQPQHF; CDR3nt: TGTGCCAGCAGTGAATGGGGCAGGGGCAATCAGCCCCAGCATTTT; abundance: few; v_gene: TRBV6-1; d_gene: .; j_gene: TRBJ1-5
CDR3aa: CASSIEDRTNYGYTF; CDR3nt: TGTGCCAGTAGTATAGAGGACAGAACAAACTATGGCTACACCTTC; abundance: once; v_gene: TRBV19; d_gene: .; j_gene: TRBJ1-2
CDR3aa: CASSFMGGARRLYGYTF; CDR3nt: TGTGCCAGCAGCTTTATGGGGGGGGCCAGGCGCCTCTATGGCTACACCTTC; abundance: .; v_gene: TRBV5-6; d_gene: .; j_gene: TRBJ1-2
CDR3aa: CASSLNPGTMNTEAFF; CDR3nt: TGCGCCAGCAGCTTGAACCCGGGTACAATGAACACTGAAGCTTTCTTT; abundance: .; v_gene: TRBV5-1; d_gene: .; j_gene: TRBJ1-1
CDR3aa: CASSLLFQPQHF; CDR3nt: TGTGCCAGCAGCTTATTATTCCAGCCCCAGCATTTT; abundance: .; v_gene: TRBV7-2; d_gene: .; j_gene: TRBJ1-5
CDR3aa: CASRRASAYNEQFF; CDR3nt: TGTGCCAGCCGAAGGGCTAGCGCGTACAATGAGCAGTTCTTC; abundance: .; v_gene: TRBV27; d_gene: .; j_gene: TRBJ2-1
CDR3aa: CAWSTLELAGHNEQFF; CDR3nt: TGTGCCTGGAGTACATTGGAACTAGCGGGTCACAATGAGCAGTTCTTC; abundance: .; v_gene: TRBV30; d_gene: TRBD2; j_gene: TRBJ2-1
CDR3aa: CAWSVSLGARGYTF; CDR3nt: TGTGCCTGGAGTGTAAGTCTGGGGGCGCGAGGCTACACCTTC; abundance: .; v_gene: TRBV30; d_gene: .; j_gene: TRBJ1-2
CDR3aa: CASERLWGEKLFF; CDR3nt: TGTGCCAGCGAGCGGCTGTGGGGTGAAAAACTGTTTTTT; abundance: few; v_gene: TRBV2; d_gene: .; j_gene: TRBJ1-4
CDR3aa: CAITPSGGRGGYNEQFF; CDR3nt: TGTGCCATCACCCCCTCAGGCGGGCGGGGGGGATACAATGAGCAGTTCTTC; abundance: few; v_gene: TRBV10-3; d_gene: TRBD2; j_gene: TRBJ2-1
CDR3aa: CASGAGRQGSNQPQHF; CDR3nt: TGTGCTAGTGGTGCGGGGAGACAGGGGAGCAATCAGCCCCAGCATTTT; abundance: .; v_gene: TRBV12-5; d_gene: TRBD1; j_gene: TRBJ1-5
CDR3aa: CASSLSYYIQYF; CDR3nt: TGTGCCAGCAGCTTATCCTATTACATTCAGTACTTC; abundance: .; v_gene: TRBV7-2; d_gene: .; j_gene: TRBJ2-4
CDR3aa: CASSVTFAGQGVGGELFF; CDR3nt: TGTGCCAGCAGCGTTACCTTCGCGGGACAGGGGGTAGGCGGGGAGCTGTTTTTT; abundance: few; v_gene: TRBV9; d_gene: TRBD1; j_gene: TRBJ2-2
CDR3aa: CASSQGGEKLFF; CDR3nt: TGTGCCAGCAGCCAGGGAGGTGAAAAACTGTTTTTT; abundance: .; v_gene: TRBV2; d_gene: .; j_gene: TRBJ1-4
CDR3aa: CASSQNIYNEQFF; CDR3nt: TGCGCCAGCAGCCAAAACATATACAATGAGCAGTTCTTC; abundance: .; v_gene: TRBV4-1; d_gene: .; j_gene: TRBJ2-1
CDR3aa: CASSPGGFGGNEQFF; CDR3nt: TGTGCCAGCAGTCCCGGGGGTTTCGGCGGCAATGAGCAGTTCTTC; abundance: medium-sized; v_gene: TRBV6-6; d_gene: .; j_gene: TRBJ2-1